A selection of T cell receptor beta chains follows, all from one sample in a study of blood T cell repertoires in COVID-19. TCRdb keeps only in-frame clones here, not all; method: immunoSEQ multiplex PCR. The sample yields around 85,000 clones, about 90% seen once. The sample comprised peripheral blood. The source is an elderly woman with active or convalescent COVID-19. The CDR3 runs from the conserved cysteine through the conserved F or W. The D gene is left open where the match is weak. The size of a clone is reported for some rows only, either as once, few or many, or as a class for expanded clones.

d_call	clone_size	v_call	j_call	cdr3_aa	cdr3_nt
TRBD1	NA	TRBV2	TRBJ2-3	CASRTGASTDTQYF	TGTGCCAGCAGGACAGGGGCTAGCACAGATACGCAGTATTTT
NA	NA	TRBV6-6	TRBJ2-7	CASSLKVRVIEQYF	TGTGCCAGCAGTTTAAAGGTCCGGGTGATCGAGCAGTACTTC
TRBD1	NA	TRBV7-3	TRBJ2-7	CASSPGGQAGEQYF	TGTGCCAGCAGCCCAGGGGGACAGGCGGGCGAGCAGTACTTC
TRBD1	few	TRBV30	TRBJ2-7	CAWKHETGVYEQYF	TGTGCCTGGAAGCACGAGACAGGGGTTTACGAGCAGTACTTC
NA	NA	TRBV6-5	TRBJ2-7	CASSPLQDSYEQYF	TGTGCCAGCAGTCCCCTCCAGGACTCCTACGAGCAGTACTTC
NA	NA	TRBV7-8	TRBJ2-7	CASSNHRDIYEQYF	TGTGCCAGCAGCAACCACCGGGACATCTACGAGCAGTACTTC
NA	once	TRBV21-1	TRBJ1-2	CASSKAYYGYTF	TGTGCCAGCAGCAAAGCCTACTATGGCTACACCTTC
NA	NA	TRBV7-9	TRBJ1-2	CASSLAMGTSGYGYTF	TGTGCCAGCAGCTTAGCGATGGGTACCAGCGGCTATGGCTACACCTTC
TRBD1	NA	TRBV10-3	TRBJ2-1	CAISGSGQDNEQFF	TGTGCCATCAGTGGATCGGGACAGGACAATGAGCAGTTCTTC
NA	NA	TRBV9	TRBJ2-5	CASSVTPVSETQYF	TGTGCCAGCAGCGTAACCCCGGTATCTGAGACCCAGTACTTC
TRBD1	NA	TRBV28	TRBJ1-5	CASSEPTGVVEPQHF	TGTGCCAGCAGTGAACCGACAGGGGTTGTTGAGCCCCAGCATTTT
NA	NA	TRBV15	TRBJ2-2	CATSRAAGELFF	TGTGCCACCAGCAGAGCCGCCGGGGAGCTGTTTTTT
TRBD1	NA	TRBV14	TRBJ2-7	CASSAPGQGVYEQYF	TGTGCCAGCAGCGCACCGGGACAGGGGGTCTACGAGCAGTACTTC
TRBD1	NA	TRBV7-9	TRBJ1-1	CASSLLSSTGGKAFF	TGTGCCAGCAGCTTATTATCCTCGACAGGGGGGAAAGCTTTCTTT
TRBD2	NA	TRBV7-2	TRBJ2-1	CASSLGLAGVSEQFF	TGTGCCAGCAGCTTAGGCCTAGCGGGAGTTAGCGAGCAGTTCTTC
NA	NA	TRBV7-2	TRBJ2-7	CASSLGPWAYEQYF	TGTGCCAGCAGCTTGGGGCCGTGGGCCTACGAGCAGTACTTC
NA	NA	TRBV11-2	TRBJ2-7	CASSLGLLYEQYF	TGTGCCAGCAGCTTAGGACTACTCTACGAGCAGTACTTC
NA	NA	TRBV5-4	TRBJ1-1	CASSHLTGNTEAFF	TGTGCCAGCAGCCATTTGACAGGGAACACTGAAGCTTTCTTT
NA	NA	TRBV7-9	TRBJ1-4	CASRDHRDLQEKLFF	TGTGCCAGCAGGGATCACAGGGATCTTCAAGAAAAACTGTTTTTT
NA	NA	TRBV2	TRBJ1-3	CASILQGTNTIYF	TGTGCCAGCATCTTACAGGGAACAAACACCATATATTTT